Listed below are T cell receptor beta chains from one sample, sequenced in a study of T cells in localized non-small cell lung cancer. Here immunoSEQ multiplex PCR was the method, and the copy in TCRdb shows in-frame clones only, minus some. Seen here are tens of thousands of clones, 86% observed once, and the top ten hold around 5.8%. The starting material was peripheral blood mononuclear cells, obtained before any cancer treatment. The receptor set was obtained from a male donor aged 60 or older with stage II lung adenocarcinoma. Both conserved end residues are part of each CDR3. Each record gives: V gene, CDR3 length, clone size, CDR3 protein. Part of the rows lack a size; the others show once, few, many or a class for expanded clones.

v_call: TRBV28; cdr3_length: 14; clone_size: few; cdr3_aa: CASSPPRGMAEAFF
v_call: TRBV6-1; cdr3_length: 11; clone_size: NA; cdr3_aa: CASRVGNTIYF
v_call: TRBV5-6; cdr3_length: 13; clone_size: NA; cdr3_aa: CASRLKQGGEQYF
v_call: TRBV5-1; cdr3_length: 14; clone_size: NA; cdr3_aa: CASSSDTGDQPQHF
v_call: TRBV5-1; cdr3_length: 14; clone_size: NA; cdr3_aa: CASSWARGRNEQFF
v_call: TRBV19; cdr3_length: 13; clone_size: NA; cdr3_aa: CASSRDRNYGYTF
v_call: TRBV4-2; cdr3_length: 16; clone_size: few; cdr3_aa: CASSQDWTGRNQPQHF
v_call: TRBV5-1; cdr3_length: 19; clone_size: NA; cdr3_aa: CASSSQGLAGGPTYNEQFF
v_call: TRBV18; cdr3_length: 16; clone_size: NA; cdr3_aa: CASSPGRVGYGETQYF
v_call: TRBV10-2; cdr3_length: 13; clone_size: NA; cdr3_aa: CASSEAGSYEQYF
v_call: TRBV7-9; cdr3_length: 14; clone_size: once; cdr3_aa: CASSPGTNNEKLFF
v_call: TRBV4-1; cdr3_length: 17; clone_size: once; cdr3_aa: CASSQEASGWGNQPQHF
v_call: TRBV5-6; cdr3_length: 16; clone_size: NA; cdr3_aa: CASTTSGLLNTGELFF
v_call: TRBV28; cdr3_length: 13; clone_size: NA; cdr3_aa: CASSSPGETEAFF
v_call: TRBV7-3; cdr3_length: 13; clone_size: NA; cdr3_aa: CASSLGSHYEQYF
v_call: TRBV7-7; cdr3_length: 15; clone_size: NA; cdr3_aa: CATGVRVGSSETQYF
v_call: TRBV7-9; cdr3_length: 14; clone_size: NA; cdr3_aa: CASTRDRVNYGYTF
v_call: TRBV6-5; cdr3_length: 13; clone_size: medium-sized; cdr3_aa: CASSQQGPYSQYF
v_call: TRBV19; cdr3_length: 16; clone_size: NA; cdr3_aa: CASSILRPRGTGELFF
v_call: TRBV10-3; cdr3_length: 15; clone_size: NA; cdr3_aa: CAISDLPLGPDTQYF
v_call: TRBV30; cdr3_length: 12; clone_size: NA; cdr3_aa: CAWSLQAGGYTF
v_call: TRBV2; cdr3_length: 15; clone_size: NA; cdr3_aa: CASVTSGSLTDTQYF
v_call: TRBV29-1; cdr3_length: 12; clone_size: NA; cdr3_aa: CSVVDRGTEAFF
v_call: TRBV19; cdr3_length: 15; clone_size: NA; cdr3_aa: CASTGSGASSGELFF
v_call: TRBV6-1; cdr3_length: 18; clone_size: NA; cdr3_aa: CASSGTSGGSSSYNEQFF
v_call: TRBV7-9; cdr3_length: 16; clone_size: NA; cdr3_aa: CASSTIGQPTNEKLFF
v_call: TRBV30; cdr3_length: 13; clone_size: NA; cdr3_aa: CAWTRLAGSEQYF
v_call: TRBV5-6; cdr3_length: 15; clone_size: NA; cdr3_aa: CASSLTLVGQETQYF
v_call: TRBV5-1; cdr3_length: 15; clone_size: once; cdr3_aa: CASSSASGREETQYF
v_call: TRBV5-1; cdr3_length: 13; clone_size: NA; cdr3_aa: CASSPVSRHGYTF
v_call: TRBV6-5; cdr3_length: 13; clone_size: NA; cdr3_aa: CASKSSKGNTIYF
v_call: TRBV6-4; cdr3_length: 14; clone_size: NA; cdr3_aa: CASSELRGSGELFF
v_call: TRBV11-2; cdr3_length: 14; clone_size: NA; cdr3_aa: CASSLGQLSGTQYF
v_call: TRBV7-2; cdr3_length: 15; clone_size: NA; cdr3_aa: CASSLHSGKNYEQYF
v_call: TRBV9; cdr3_length: 13; clone_size: NA; cdr3_aa: CASSITGGDTQYF
v_call: TRBV9; cdr3_length: 15; clone_size: NA; cdr3_aa: CASSVGGGDSYEQYF
v_call: TRBV20-1; cdr3_length: 11; clone_size: NA; cdr3_aa: CSAKGVGGYTF
v_call: TRBV14; cdr3_length: 13; clone_size: once; cdr3_aa: CASSQGRDYGYTF
v_call: TRBV10-3; cdr3_length: 15; clone_size: NA; cdr3_aa: CAISESSRGAGGYTF
v_call: TRBV2; cdr3_length: 13; clone_size: NA; cdr3_aa: CASSSGTPYGYTF
v_call: TRBV7-2; cdr3_length: 15; clone_size: medium-sized; cdr3_aa: CASSSRLAGDYEQYF
v_call: TRBV18; cdr3_length: 12; clone_size: NA; cdr3_aa: CASSRASEKLFF
v_call: TRBV28; cdr3_length: 15; clone_size: NA; cdr3_aa: CASSLVTGSNYGYTF
v_call: TRBV19; cdr3_length: 12; clone_size: NA; cdr3_aa: CASRIQEGKLFF
v_call: TRBV11-2; cdr3_length: 15; clone_size: NA; cdr3_aa: CASSLVRGRTGELFF
v_call: TRBV5-1; cdr3_length: 14; clone_size: NA; cdr3_aa: CASSPGQGDEKLFF
v_call: TRBV25-1; cdr3_length: 16; clone_size: NA; cdr3_aa: CASSEWDGGRSNEQFF
v_call: TRBV6-1; cdr3_length: 14; clone_size: NA; cdr3_aa: CASSRRGNTGELFF
v_call: TRBV19; cdr3_length: 15; clone_size: NA; cdr3_aa: CASSARLAGGETQYF
v_call: TRBV15; cdr3_length: 16; clone_size: NA; cdr3_aa: CATSFSTGVSNQPQHF